The 24 T cell receptor beta chains below come from one sample, sequenced in a study of OX40 agonist ivuxolimab in advanced cancers. Profiling relied on immunoSEQ multiplex PCR, and the TCRdb table lists in-frame clones only, not all of them. The data show tens of thousands of clones, approximately 93% seen once. The sample in question was CD4+ or CD8+ T cells sorted from blood, obtained in a trial of the OX40 agonist ivuxolimab. These receptor sequences come from an adult with an advanced solid tumor such as melanoma, head and neck, liver or kidney cancer.

The chain carries TRBV10-2 and TRBJ1-2; D uncertain. Deletions cut 1 base from V and 8 bases from J, with 11 bases between. Germline V gene sequence: CDR1 WSHSY, CDR2 SAAADI. The CDR3 runs to 13 residues. The CDR3 bases are TGCGCCAGCAGTGAGTATGGCGGCACAGGCTACACCTTC. Protein product: CASSEYGGTGYTF.

The rearrangement links TRBV5-4 to TRBJ2-1; no clear D. The germline V gene has CDR1 SGHNT and CDR2 YYREEE (reference sequence). Trimming cost V 1 base and J 9 bases, with 5 bases left between them. This CDR3 comprises 11 residues. CDR3 nucleotides: TGTGCCAGCAGCTTGAGGGTTGAGCAGTTCTTC. It encodes CASSLRVEQFF.

This chain uses TRBV30 with TRBJ1-1, with 7 bases identical to TRBD1. Losses at the gene ends were 3 bases for V and 1 base for J; bases not matched to a gene: 5. The CDR3 sequence is 14 residues long. From germline, CDR1 is GTSNPN and CDR2 SVGIG (reference sequence). DNA of the CDR3: TGTGCCTGGAGATTGGGACAGAGGAACACTGAAGCTTTCTTT. Its translation is CAWRLGQRNTEAFF.

The chain has TRBV20-1 and TRBJ1-1; D remains unclear. The CDR3 has 11 amino acids. Trimming stripped 0 bases from V and 8 bases from J, with 7 bases between. The germline gives CDR1 DFQATT, CDR2 SNEGSKA (reference sequence). The CDR3 bases are TGCAGTGCTAGAGATAGCCCAGAAGCTTTCTTT. As protein: CSARDSPEAFF.

This sequence joins TRBV4-1 and TRBJ1-2; D may be TRBD1 (5 bases). V was cut by 0 bases and J by 6 bases, with 20 bases left in between. This CDR3 spans 17 amino acids. The V gene's germline CDR1 is MGHRA and CDR2 YSYEKL. CDR3 region: CASSQDDGSRGGDGYTF. The CDR3 DNA sequence: TGCGCCAGCAGCCAAGATGATGGATCACGGGGCGGAGATGGCTACACCTTC.

The chain combines TRBV19 with TRBJ2-3, with D uncertain. The CDR3 totals 13 residues. CDR1 LNHDA and CDR2 SQIVND come from the germline V gene (reference sequence). With 3 bases removed from V and 2 bases from J, the gap between germline ends came to 6 bases. DNA of the CDR3: TGTGCCAGTAGTATCCCCTACACAGATACGCAGTATTTT. Translating gives CASSIPYTDTQYF.

CDR3 coding DNA: TGTGCCAGCAGCGTCGAACTAGCGGGAGAGCAGTACTTC. Its protein is CASSVELAGEQYF. The J gene is TRBJ2-7, the V gene TRBV9; 10 nucleotides match TRBD2. This CDR3 is 13 amino acids long. Germline CDR1 is SGDLS and CDR2 is YYNGEE. Trimming at V came to 2 bases and at J to 7 bases, leaving 3 bases not matched to a gene.

The chain carries TRBV11-2 and TRBJ2-7, with D unresolved. With 1 base removed from V and 4 bases from J, the gap between germline ends came to 8 bases. CDR1 is SGHAT and CDR2 is FQNNGV in the germline V gene. This CDR3 has 13 residues. The CDR3 DNA reads TGTGCCAGCAGCTTAGGGGCGGAGTACGAGCAGTACTTC. It codes for CASSLGAEYEQYF.

The chain joins TRBV7-9 to TRBJ2-1; TRBD2 might be the D (5 bases). Germline V lookup: CDR1 SEHNR, CDR2 FQNEAQ (reference sequence). The CDR3 loop spans 11 amino acids. V was cut by 5 bases and J by 9 bases, with 8 bases left in between. The CDR3 sequence: CASSLGVEQFF. CDR3 DNA sequence: TGTGCCAGCAGCCTGGGAGTTGAGCAGTTCTTC.

This clone was detected once. The chain uses TRBV27 and TRBJ2-5, with D unclear. The V end was cut by 6 bases, the J end by 4 bases, with 6 bases between. Looked up from germline, CDR1 is MNHEY and CDR2 is SMNVEV (reference sequence). The CDR3 consists of 11 residues. As DNA, the CDR3 is TGTGCCAGCAGCTCAGGAGAGACCCAGTACTTC. It encodes CASSSGETQYF.

The rearrangement links TRBV4-3 to TRBJ1-5; D is possibly TRBD1 (5 bases). The CDR3 covers 17 residues. V lost 0 bases, J lost 3 bases, and 15 bases lay in between. Per germline, CDR1 LGHNA and CDR2 YSLEER. CDR3 nucleotide sequence: TGCGCCAGCAGCCAAGATCGGGGGACGGGGTTCAATCAGCCCCAGCATTTT. Protein: CASSQDRGTGFNQPQHF.

The chain joins TRBV6-5 to TRBJ2-3; D is tentatively TRBD1 or TRBD2 (5 bases each). The CDR3 length is 12 residues. V was pared by 5 bases and J by 13 bases, with 16 bases between. Germline CDR1 MNHEY, CDR2 SVGAGI. The CDR3 DNA reads as TGTGCCAGCAGTATCCTAGGGGTGGAGGAGTATTTT. Amino acid sequence: CASSILGVEEYF.

V gene TRBV7-8 combines with J gene TRBJ1-4, with 8 bases that match TRBD1. CDR1 and CDR2 from the germline V gene are SGHVS and FQNEAQ. The CDR3 contains 14 residues. V trimming: 5 bases; J trimming: 3 bases; junction bases outside the gene matches: 2. CDR3 in amino acids: CASSEDRANEKLFF. CDR3 sequence (DNA): TGTGCCAGCAGCGAGGACAGGGCTAATGAAAAACTGTTTTTT.

This chain links TRBV13 with TRBJ1-1; D unclear. Germline V lookup: CDR1 PRHDT, CDR2 FYEKMQ (reference sequence). Trimming stripped 1 base from V and 0 bases from J, with 6 bases between. The CDR3 has 14 residues. In DNA form, the CDR3 reads TGTGCCAGCAGCTTAGCGGAATTGAACACTGAAGCTTTCTTT. The encoded protein is CASSLAELNTEAFF.

V and J are TRBV10-1 and TRBJ2-7; no firm D call. Germline CDR1 is WNHNN and CDR2 is SYGVQD (reference sequence). With 0 bases removed from V and 3 bases from J, the gap between germline ends came to 12 bases. The CDR3 extends over 15 amino acids. The CDR3 spells CASSESPRRNYEQYF. CDR3 nucleotides: TGCGCCAGCAGTGAGTCTCCGAGACGGAACTACGAGCAGTACTTC.

To note about this clone: A far more abundant clone sits one base away, making this likely a read error. V gene TRBV4-2 combines with J gene TRBJ2-7; D gene ambiguous. Trimming took 4 bases from V and 1 from J, leaving 5 bases between them. The length of the CDR3 is 12 residues. Germline CDR1 and CDR2: LGHNA and YNFKEQ. The CDR3 nucleotides read TGTGCCAGCAGCCCCGGGTCCTACGAGCAGTACTTC. This sequence encodes CASSPGSYEQYF.

The V and J genes are TRBV6-4 and TRBJ2-7; 10 bases agree with TRBD1. Unmatched junction bases numbered 5, after V lost 6 bases and J lost 0 bases. Germline CDR1 and CDR2: MRHNA and SNTAGT. The CDR3 contains 15 residues. The CDR3 nucleotides read TGTGCCAGCAGGTCCGGGACAGGGGACTCCTACGAGCAGTACTTC. This sequence encodes CASRSGTGDSYEQYF.

This chain connects TRBV6-5 to TRBJ1-4; TRBD1 might be the D (5 bases). The CDR3 covers 14 residues. Trimming left V 0 bases short and J 7 bases short, with 9 bases between. Germline V CDR1 and CDR2: MNHEY, SVGAGI. The CDR3, as DNA: TGTGCCAGCAGTTACTCGGACGGGGGTGAAAAACTGTTTTTT. It is translated as CASSYSDGGEKLFF.

The chain recombines TRBV27 with TRBJ2-1; 10 bases match TRBD1. Trimming removed 3 bases from V and 7 bases from J; junction bases left unmatched: 3. The CDR3 extends over 14 amino acids. From germline, CDR1 is MNHEY and CDR2 SMNVEV (reference sequence). The CDR3 DNA sequence: TGTGCCAGCAGTTTGACAGGGGGCGTAAATGAGCAGTTCTTC. Encoded protein: CASSLTGGVNEQFF.

The chain uses TRBV27 and TRBJ1-5, with unresolved D. With 5 bases removed from V and 5 bases from J, the gap between germline ends came to 10 bases. The length of the CDR3 is 13 residues. The germline V gene encodes CDR1 MNHEY and CDR2 SMNVEV (reference sequence). CDR3 nucleotide sequence: TGTGCCAGCAGTCCCTCTCCTGATCAGCCCCAGCATTTT. It is translated as CASSPSPDQPQHF.

The J gene is TRBJ1-4, the V gene TRBV19; 7 nucleotides agree with TRBD1. Germline lookup yields CDR1 LNHDA and CDR2 SQIVND (reference sequence). The V segment lost 5 bases and the J segment 4 bases; nucleotides outside the gene matches: 7. The CDR3 extends over 15 amino acids. The CDR3 here is CASSSRDSFNEKLFF. Written as DNA, the CDR3 is TGTGCCAGTAGTTCCCGGGACAGCTTTAATGAAAAACTGTTTTTT.

The rearrangement links TRBV30 to TRBJ2-1, with 8 bases aligning to TRBD2. Germline-derived CDR1 and CDR2 are GTSNPN and SVGIG (reference sequence). The V gene end was trimmed by 7 bases and the J gene end by 10 bases; junction bases not matched to a gene: 9. CDR3 length: 12 amino acids. The CDR3 bases are TGTGCCTCCGGGGTAGCGGGATGGGAGCAGTTCTTC. Translated, it gives CASGVAGWEQFF.

The V gene is TRBV27, the J gene TRBJ2-5, with a weak D call TRBD2 (5 bases). The CDR3 is 15 residues long. V gave up 4 bases and J gave up 1 base, with 13 bases separating them. Germline assignment: CDR1 MNHEY and CDR2 SMNVEV (reference sequence). This chain's CDR3 is CASSWGTGFQETQYF. The DNA of the CDR3 is TGTGCCAGCAGTTGGGGAACGGGGTTCCAAGAGACCCAGTACTTC.

The chain recombines TRBV15 with TRBJ2-3; D uncertain. V was shortened by 0 bases and J by 5 bases, with 6 bases between the two germline ends. The CDR3 totals 13 residues. Germline CDR1 LNHNV, CDR2 YYDKDF (reference sequence). This chain's CDR3 is CATSRDSRDTQYF. Written as DNA, the CDR3 is TGTGCCACCAGCAGAGATTCCCGAGATACGCAGTATTTT. Full variable domain (rest looked up from reference TRBV15 and TRBJ2-3): DAMVIQNPRYQVTQFGKPVTLSCSQTLNHNVMYWYQQKSSQAPKLLFHYYDKDFNNEADTPDNFQSRRPNTSFCFLDIRSPGLGDTAMYLCATSRDSRDTQYFGPGTRLTVL.